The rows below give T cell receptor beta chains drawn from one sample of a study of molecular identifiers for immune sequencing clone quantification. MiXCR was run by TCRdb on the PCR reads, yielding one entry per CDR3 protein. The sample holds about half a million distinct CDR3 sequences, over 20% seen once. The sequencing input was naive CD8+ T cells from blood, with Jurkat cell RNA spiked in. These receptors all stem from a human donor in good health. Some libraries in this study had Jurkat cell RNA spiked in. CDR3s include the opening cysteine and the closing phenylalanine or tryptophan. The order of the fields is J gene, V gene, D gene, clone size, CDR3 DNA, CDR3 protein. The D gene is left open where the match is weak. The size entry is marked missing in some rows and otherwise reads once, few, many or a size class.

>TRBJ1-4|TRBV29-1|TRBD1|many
TGCAGCGTGGGAGGACAGGCTAATGAAAAACTGTTTTTT
CSVGGQANEKLFF
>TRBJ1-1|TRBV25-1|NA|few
TGTGCCAGCAGTGAATGGGGCACGGTGAACACTGAAGCTTTCTTT
CASSEWGTVNTEAFF
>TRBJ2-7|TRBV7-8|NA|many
TGTGCCAGCAGCCAATCGGACCCCGCCTACGAGCAGTACTTC
CASSQSDPAYEQYF
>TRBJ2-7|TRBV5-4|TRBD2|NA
TGTGCCAGCGGCCTTGAGAATAGCGGGAGCTACGAGCAGTACTTC
CASGLENSGSYEQYF
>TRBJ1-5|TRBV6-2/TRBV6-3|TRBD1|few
TGTGCCAGCAGCAACCCGGGACAGGGGGCCGTCTGGAGCAATCAGCCCCAGCATTTT
CASSNPGQGAVWSNQPQHF
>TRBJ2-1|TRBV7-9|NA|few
TGTGCCAGCAGCTCCCCCGAGGGCCATTCCTACAATGAGCAGTTCTTC
CASSSPEGHSYNEQFF
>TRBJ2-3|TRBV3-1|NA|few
TGTGCCAGCAGCCAATTTGCGGGGACGCTGCCAGATACGCAGTATTTT
CASSQFAGTLPDTQYF
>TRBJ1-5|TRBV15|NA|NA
TGTGCCACCAGCGGGGGTACAGGTAGCAATCAGCCCCAGCATTTT
CATSGGTGSNQPQHF
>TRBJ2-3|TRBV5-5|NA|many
TGTGCCAGCAGCTCTCCCCTGGCGGGGTTCTTCACAGATACGCAGTATTTT
CASSSPLAGFFTDTQYF
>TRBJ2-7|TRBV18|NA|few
TGTGCCAGCTCACCACTCGGGTCCCTATACGAGCAGTACTTC
CASSPLGSLYEQYF
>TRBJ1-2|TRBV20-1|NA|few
TGCAGTGCTATACAGGATAACTATGGCTACACCTTC
CSAIQDNYGYTF
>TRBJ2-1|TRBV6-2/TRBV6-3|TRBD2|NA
TGCGCGAGCGGGAGGGCCTACAATGAGCAGTTCTTC
CASGRAYNEQFF
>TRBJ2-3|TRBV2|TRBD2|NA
TGTGCCAGCAGTGACCACTTAGCGGGGGGGCCAAGGAATACGCAGTATTTT
CASSDHLAGGPRNTQYF
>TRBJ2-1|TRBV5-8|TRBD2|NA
TGTGCCAGCAGCGCGGGGGAAGGGCAGTTCTTC
CASSAGEGQFF
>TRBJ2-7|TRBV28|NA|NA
TGTGCCGGCCTAGGTTTGATGGGCCCCGTCTACGAGCAGTACTTC
CAGLGLMGPVYEQYF
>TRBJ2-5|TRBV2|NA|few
TGTGCCAGCAGTGAAGTAGCGGCCCAAGAGACCCAGTACTTC
CASSEVAAQETQYF
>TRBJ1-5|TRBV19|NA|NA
TGTGCCAGTAGACTCAATACGGGGGGTCAGCCCCAGCATTTT
CASRLNTGGQPQHF
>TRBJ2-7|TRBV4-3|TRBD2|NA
TGCGCCAGCAGCCAAGGTTACTTTAGCGGGATTTACGAGCAGTACTTC
CASSQGYFSGIYEQYF
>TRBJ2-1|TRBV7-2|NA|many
TGTGCCAGCAGCTTAGTAGGGGGAGACAATGAGCAGTTCTTC
CASSLVGGDNEQFF
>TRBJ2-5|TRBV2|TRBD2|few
TGTGCCAGCAGTGAAGCTCAAGCGGGGGGCCGGGAAGAGACCCAGTACTTC
CASSEAQAGGREETQYF
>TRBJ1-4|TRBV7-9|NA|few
TGTGCCAGCAGCTCCATGCGAGACTTCGCAACTAATGAAAAACTGTTTTTT
CASSSMRDFATNEKLFF
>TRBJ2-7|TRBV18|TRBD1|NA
TGTGCCAGCTCACCGGGACAGGGAGTGACCTACGAGCAGTACTTC
CASSPGQGVTYEQYF
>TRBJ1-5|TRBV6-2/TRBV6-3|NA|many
TGTGCCAGCAGTTCCGACCGTATTGGCAATCAGCCCCAGCATTTT
CASSSDRIGNQPQHF
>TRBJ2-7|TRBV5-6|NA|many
TGTGCCAGCAGCATGGAGGTAACAGGGCCCACGGGGCATCAGTACTTC
CASSMEVTGPTGHQYF
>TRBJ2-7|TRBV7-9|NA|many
TGTGCCAGCAGCTTAGTGCTAGCTGGCGAGCAGTACTTC
CASSLVLAGEQYF
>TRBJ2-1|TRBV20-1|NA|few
TGCAGTGCTAGAGAATGGGGGAATGAGCAGTTCTTC
CSAREWGNEQFF
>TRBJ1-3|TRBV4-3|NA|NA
TGCGCCAGCAGCCAAGATCGGGGGCAGAAGTTCTCTGGAAACACCATATATTTT
CASSQDRGQKFSGNTIYF
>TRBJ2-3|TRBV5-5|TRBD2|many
TGTGCCAGCAGGACTAGCGCACGCACAGATACGCAGTATTTT
CASRTSARTDTQYF
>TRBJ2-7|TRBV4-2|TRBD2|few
TGTGCCAGCAGCCAAGATCTGCCGGGAGGCATCTACGAGCAGTACTTC
CASSQDLPGGIYEQYF
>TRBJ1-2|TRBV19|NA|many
TGTGCCAGTAGTATGAGTTTTTGGGACATAGAAGACTATGGCTACACCTTC
CASSMSFWDIEDYGYTF
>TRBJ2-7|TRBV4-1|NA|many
TGCGCCAGCAGCCAACCAGGGAACTCCTACGAGCAGTACTTC
CASSQPGNSYEQYF
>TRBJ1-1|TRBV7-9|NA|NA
TGTGCCAGCAGTCAAATTTTGGGGAACACTGAAGCTTTCTTT
CASSQILGNTEAFF
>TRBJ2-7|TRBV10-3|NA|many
TGTGCCATCAGTGAGTCTGACAGGACCTACGAGCAGTACTTC
CAISESDRTYEQYF
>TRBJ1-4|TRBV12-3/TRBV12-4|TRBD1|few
TGTGCCAGCAGTTCCACGGGACAGTACTATGAAAAACTGTTTTTT
CASSSTGQYYEKLFF
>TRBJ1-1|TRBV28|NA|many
TGTGCCAGCAGTTTAGGCCGCGCCGCTGAAGCTTTCTTT
CASSLGRAAEAFF
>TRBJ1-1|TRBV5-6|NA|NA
TGTGCCGGCAGCTTGGGGCTGCCGCGCACTGAAGCTTTCTTT
CAGSLGLPRTEAFF
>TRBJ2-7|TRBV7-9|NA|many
TGTGCCAGCAGCCTTCTACCCGGGGAGGCCTACGAGCAGTACTTC
CASSLLPGEAYEQYF